Below are 2 T cell receptor beta chains sequenced from a single sample in a study of T cell responses to AZD1222 COVID-19 vaccine. TCRdb's copy holds only in-frame clones and misses some; the assay was immunoSEQ multiplex PCR. Of fewer than 100,000 clones in the sample, around 90% are singletons; the top ten hold roughly 9.1%. Material: peripheral blood, obtained on day 0 of AZD1222 vaccination. The receptors were gathered from an adult in good health.

This chain connects TRBV5-4 to TRBJ2-7; D is perhaps TRBD1 (6 bases). This CDR3 spans 13 amino acids. Looked up from germline, CDR1 is SGHNT and CDR2 is YYREEE (reference sequence). Trimming shortened V by 0 bases and J by 5 bases, and 9 bases separated the two germline ends. The CDR3 DNA is TGTGCCAGCAGCTTGGTTGGGGGCCACGAGCAGTACTTC. This sequence encodes CASSLVGGHEQYF. The complete variable domain, with remaining parts taken from reference TRBV5-4 and TRBJ2-7, reads ETGVTQSPTHLIKTRGQQVTLRCSSQSGHNTVSWYQQALGQGPQFIFQYYREEENGRGNFPPRFSGLQFPNYSSELNVNALELDDSALYLCASSLVGGHEQYFGPGTRLTVT.

This rearrangement joins TRBV3-1 (or the pseudogene TRBV3-2) to TRBJ2-6, with D perhaps given as TRBD1 or TRBD2 (5 bases each). CDR1 is LGHDT, CDR2 YNNKEL, per germline (reference sequence). The CDR3 is 15 residues long. Between the trimmed V and J ends, which lost 4 bases and 1 base, there was a span of 8 bases. CDR3 sequence (DNA): TGTGCCAGCAGCCTCGGGGCGTCTGGGGCCAACGTCCTGACTTTC. Encoded protein: CASSLGASGANVLTF.